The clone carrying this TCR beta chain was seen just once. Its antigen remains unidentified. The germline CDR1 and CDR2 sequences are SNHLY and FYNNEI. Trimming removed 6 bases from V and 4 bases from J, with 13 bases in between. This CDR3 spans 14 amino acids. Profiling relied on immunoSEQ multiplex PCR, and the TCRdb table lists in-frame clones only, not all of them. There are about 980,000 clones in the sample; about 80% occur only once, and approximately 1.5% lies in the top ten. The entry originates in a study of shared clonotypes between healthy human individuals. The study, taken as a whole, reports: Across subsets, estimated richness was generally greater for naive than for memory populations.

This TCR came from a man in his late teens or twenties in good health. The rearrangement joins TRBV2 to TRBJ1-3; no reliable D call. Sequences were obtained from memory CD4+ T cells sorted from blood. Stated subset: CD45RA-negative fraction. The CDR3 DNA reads TGTGCCAGCAGGTTCGCGTGGGTAGGAAACACCATATATTTT. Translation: CASRFAWVGNTIYF.